This T cell receptor (beta chain) was recovered during a study of blood T cells in healthy people across ages. Overall study: Researchers report that template switching captured about one barcoded beta molecule per two T cells.

It was with a sample-barcoded 5' primer and a J-beta primer mix that a second PCR of about 6 to 12 cycles was run. MiXCR was run by TCRdb on the 5' RACE reads, yielding one entry per CDR3 protein. The repertoire holds about a million distinct CDR3 sequences, with around 46% as singletons. Worth noting for this clonotype: As yet, its antigen is unknown. The germline gene is not matched at one end of the junction; a read error may be the cause.

Drawn from each donor were 7.5 to 10 milliliters of peripheral blood. They isolated at least 6 million PBMCs from each sample. Germline V CDR1 and CDR2: GTSNPN, SVGIG (reference sequence). CDR3 length equals 13 residues. Notes on the study in general: Older age coincided with a roughly linear decline in TCR beta diversity per million T cells.

The sequencing sample was made of blood. This TCR derives from a man in his thirties or forties in good health. The J gene is TRBJ1-2, the V gene TRBV30, with no clear D. In DNA, the CDR3 is TGTACCTGGACCTACAGTGCCTACTATGGCTACACCTTC. Translation: CTWTYSAYYGYTF.